This T cell receptor (beta chain) came from a study of T cells in Graves' hyperthyroidism and ophthalmopathy. The study, taken as a whole, reports: In validation, the model predicted ophthalmopathy. These predictions came a median about 6.8 months before onset. Most expanded thyroid clonotypes above 0.001 also appeared in blood.

A note on this clonotype: Its antigen remains unknown.

Every diagnosis used clinical symptoms, serum thyroxine and TRAb, thyroid ultrasound and orbital computed tomography. The CDR3 loop spans 17 amino acids. Germline values: CDR1 SGDLS, CDR2 YYNGEE. The trim removed 0 bases at V and 0 bases at J, leaving 6 bases unmatched. Amplification of TCR beta CDR3 regions used RNA as the template. Carried out on the TCR CDR3, a first-round RT-PCR used the HTBI primer set. TCRdb reanalysed the multiplex PCR reads using MiXCR and keeps one entry per CDR3 protein. The sample consists of a few hundred thousand distinct CDR3 sequences, 14% of them appearing once. The clonotype originates from a woman in her 40s with Graves' hyperthyroidism. The sequenced sample was blood. The V and J genes are TRBV9 and TRBJ1-3; 7 bases line up with TRBD1. The CDR3 sequence is CASSVGQGVRSGNTIYF. The DNA of the CDR3 is TGTGCCAGCAGCGTAGGGCAGGGGGTTCGCTCTGGAAACACCATATATTTT.